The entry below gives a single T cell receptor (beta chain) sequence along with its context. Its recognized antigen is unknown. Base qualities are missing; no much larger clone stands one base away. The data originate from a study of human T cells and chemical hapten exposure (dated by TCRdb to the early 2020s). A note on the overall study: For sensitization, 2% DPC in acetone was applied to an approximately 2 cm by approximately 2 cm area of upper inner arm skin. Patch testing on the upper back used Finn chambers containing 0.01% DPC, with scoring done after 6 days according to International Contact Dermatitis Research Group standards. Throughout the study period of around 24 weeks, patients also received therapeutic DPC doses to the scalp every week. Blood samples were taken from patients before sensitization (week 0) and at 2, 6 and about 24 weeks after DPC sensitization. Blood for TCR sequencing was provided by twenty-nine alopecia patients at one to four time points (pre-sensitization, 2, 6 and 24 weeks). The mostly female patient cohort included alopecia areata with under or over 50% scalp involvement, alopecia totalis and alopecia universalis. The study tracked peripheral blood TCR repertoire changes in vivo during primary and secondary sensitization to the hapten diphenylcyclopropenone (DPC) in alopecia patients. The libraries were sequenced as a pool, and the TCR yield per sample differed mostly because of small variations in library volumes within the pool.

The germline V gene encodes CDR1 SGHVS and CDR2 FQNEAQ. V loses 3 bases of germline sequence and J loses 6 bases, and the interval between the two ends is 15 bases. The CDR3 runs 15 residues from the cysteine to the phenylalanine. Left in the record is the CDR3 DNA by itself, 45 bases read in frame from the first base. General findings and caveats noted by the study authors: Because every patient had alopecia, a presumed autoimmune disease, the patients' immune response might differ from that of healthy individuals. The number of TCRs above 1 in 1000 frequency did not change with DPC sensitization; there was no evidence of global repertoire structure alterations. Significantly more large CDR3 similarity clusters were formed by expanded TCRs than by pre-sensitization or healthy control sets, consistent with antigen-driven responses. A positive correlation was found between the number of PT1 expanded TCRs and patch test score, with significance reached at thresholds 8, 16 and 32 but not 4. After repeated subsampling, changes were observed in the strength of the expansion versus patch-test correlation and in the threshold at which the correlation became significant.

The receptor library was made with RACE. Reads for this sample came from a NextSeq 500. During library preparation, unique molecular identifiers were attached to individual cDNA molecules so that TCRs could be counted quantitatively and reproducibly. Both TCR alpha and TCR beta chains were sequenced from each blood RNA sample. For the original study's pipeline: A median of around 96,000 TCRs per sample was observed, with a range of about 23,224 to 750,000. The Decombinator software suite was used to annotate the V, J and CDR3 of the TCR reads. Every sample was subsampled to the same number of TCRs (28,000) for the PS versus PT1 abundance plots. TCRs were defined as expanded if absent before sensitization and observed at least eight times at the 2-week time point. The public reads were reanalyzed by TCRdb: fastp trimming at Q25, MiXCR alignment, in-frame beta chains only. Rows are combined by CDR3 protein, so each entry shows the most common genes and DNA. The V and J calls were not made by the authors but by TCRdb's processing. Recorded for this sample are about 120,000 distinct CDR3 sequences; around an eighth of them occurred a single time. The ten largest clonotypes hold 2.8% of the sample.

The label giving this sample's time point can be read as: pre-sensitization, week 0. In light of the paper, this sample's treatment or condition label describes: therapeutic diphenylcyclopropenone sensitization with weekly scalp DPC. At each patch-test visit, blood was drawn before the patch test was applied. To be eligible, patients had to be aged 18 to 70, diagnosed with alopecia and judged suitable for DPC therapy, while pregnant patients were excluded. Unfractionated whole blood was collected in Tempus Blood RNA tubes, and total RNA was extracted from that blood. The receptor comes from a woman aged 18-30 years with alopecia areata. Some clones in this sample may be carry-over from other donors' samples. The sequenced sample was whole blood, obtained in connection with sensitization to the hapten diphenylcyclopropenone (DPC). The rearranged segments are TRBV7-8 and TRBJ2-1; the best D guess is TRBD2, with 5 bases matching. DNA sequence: TGTGCCAGCAGCTTGGAGAATCCTGAGGGCAATGAGCAGTTCTTC. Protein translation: CASSLENPEGNEQFF.